This T cell receptor (beta chain) was retrieved from a study of regulatory T cells in long-lasting Graves disease (dated by TCRdb to the early 2020s). Study-wide context: To count as having persistent Graves' disease, a patient had to have received antithyroid drug treatment for over 5 years with TSH receptor autoantibodies remaining persistently positive. This study used TCR sequencing and RNA sequencing of peripheral blood to compare persistent Graves' disease patients against newly diagnosed Graves' disease patients. The study was registered as a clinical trial and conducted in China. TCR sequencing covered some 13 persistent and 20 or so newly diagnosed Graves' disease patients, some 33 samples in total. On average, persistent Graves' disease patients in the clinical cohort had been on antithyroid drugs for around ten years.

Libraries were built with multiplex PCR. The sample was run on an Illumina HiSeq 4000. To build TCR beta libraries, CDR3 regions were amplified by Arm-PCR using iRepertoire HTBI primers. PCR products were gel purified before sequencing. The authors' analysis ran thus. Across samples, 55 to 80 TRBV and 13 to 15 TRBJ segments were identified and used for gene usage analysis of CDR3 amino acid clonotypes. COPE and FqMerger were used to merge filtered high-quality paired reads into contigs. Contigs were aligned with BLAST to IMGT TRBV, TRBD and TRBJ reference genes, and CDR3 was defined per IMGT. Clonotypes above 0.1% frequency were classified as highly expanded clones. Repertoire diversity was measured by Shannon entropy, and V-J evenness by the Gini coefficient. A clonotype was considered public if more than one individual shared it. TCRdb ran its own pipeline on the public reads, namely fastp trimming at Q25 and MiXCR clone calling, and kept in-frame beta chains. Duplicate CDR3 protein sequences are folded into a single record with the most common DNA and genes. Clone size and V and J calls follow TCRdb, not the original study. The sample profile shows around 510,000 distinct CDR3 sequences; roughly 20% of them were found once. The ten largest clonotypes hold 7% to 9.5% of the sample.

The paper as a whole reports these results and caveats: Compared with newly diagnosed patients, patients with persistent Graves' disease had lower TCR Shannon entropy and fewer highly expanded clones, which suggests clonal expansion. As a limitation, the authors acknowledged that the small sample size may reduce accuracy. Peripheral blood alone was examined, since thyroid tissue, which constituted the primary lesion, could not be accessed. TRBV28, TRBJ1-2 and TRBJ2-5 were preferentially used in persistent disease, while TRBV20-1 and TRBJ2-1 were favored in newly diagnosed disease. Only the TCR beta chain was sequenced and analyzed. Persistent patients shared more public clonotypes among themselves (over 2,500) than newly diagnosed patients did (over 950).

The germline V gene (reference sequence) gives CDR1 as SEHNR and CDR2 as FQNEAQ. The CDR3 numbers 15 residues from cysteine through phenylalanine. Here the CDR3 DNA is all that survives: 45 bases in frame from base 1. The junction carries 17 bases between V and J, which are trimmed by 5 bases and 4 bases respectively. What this sample's time point label stands for: persistent/refractory GD, antithyroid drugs over 5 years with positive TRAb. RNA was extracted from PBMCs in TRIzol for both TCR sequencing and RNA sequencing. The diagnosis of Graves' disease followed American Thyroid Association guidelines. Patients for the study were recruited at an endocrinology department in Xi'an, China. From each patient, approximately 10 milliliters of peripheral blood was collected into an EDTA anticoagulant tube. PBMCs were isolated by Ficoll Paque Plus density gradient separation without further T cell sorting. An Agilent 2100 Bioanalyzer and agarose gel were used to check RNA quality, while a NanoDrop 2000 measured RNA concentration.

This clonotype was found many times. The antigen it recognizes is unknown. One base away there is no much larger clone; base qualities are not given. The sequence joins TRBV7-9 to TRBJ2-5; a weak D assignment points to TRBD1 (6 bases agree). The TCR was taken from a female donor with Graves disease. The starting material was peripheral blood mononuclear cells (PBMCs), obtained when the disease was refractory, from a patient treated with antithyroid drugs. At the DNA level, the sequence is TGTGCCAGCAGCGCCACCTCAGGGGCAGCAGAGACCCAGTACTTC. This sequence encodes CASSATSGAAETQYF.